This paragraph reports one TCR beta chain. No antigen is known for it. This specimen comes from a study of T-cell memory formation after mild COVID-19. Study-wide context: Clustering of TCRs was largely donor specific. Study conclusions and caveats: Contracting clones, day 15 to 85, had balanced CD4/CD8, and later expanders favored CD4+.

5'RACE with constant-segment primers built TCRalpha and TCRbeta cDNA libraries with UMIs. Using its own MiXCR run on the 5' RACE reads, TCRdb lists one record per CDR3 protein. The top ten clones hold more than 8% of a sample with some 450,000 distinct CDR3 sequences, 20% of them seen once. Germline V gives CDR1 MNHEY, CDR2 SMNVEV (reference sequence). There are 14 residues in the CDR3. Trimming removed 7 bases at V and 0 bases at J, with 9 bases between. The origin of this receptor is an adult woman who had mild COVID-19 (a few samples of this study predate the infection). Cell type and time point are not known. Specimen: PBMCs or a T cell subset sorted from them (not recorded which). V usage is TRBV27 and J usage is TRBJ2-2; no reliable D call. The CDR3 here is CASTPDPNTGELFF. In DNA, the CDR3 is TGTGCCAGCACCCCGGACCCGAACACCGGGGAGCTGTTTTTT.